The 7 T cell receptor beta chains given below trace back to one sample, sequenced in a study of T cell responses to AZD1222 COVID-19 vaccine. Assay used: immunoSEQ multiplex PCR; TCRdb lists only in-frame clones, some missing. Among some 150,000 clones listed, around 90% were seen once. Source: peripheral blood, taken on day 0 of AZD1222 vaccination. The receptor set was obtained from an adult in good health.

The chain has TRBV11-2 and TRBJ1-2, with D perhaps TRBD1 (5 bases). CDR1 and CDR2 (germline): SGHAT, FQNNGV. The CDR3 sequence is 16 residues long. V lost 5 bases and J lost 0, with 16 bases in between. CDR3 region: CASSGGGSLANYGYTF. The CDR3 nucleotides read TGTGCCAGCAGCGGGGGGGGTTCGTTAGCTAACTATGGCTACACCTTC.

This clone was observed a single time. This chain joins TRBV24-1 and TRBJ1-5; D is unresolved. The germline V and J ends were trimmed by 3 bases and 2 bases, with 16 bases remaining between them. This CDR3 comprises 17 residues. CDR1 is KGHDR, CDR2 SFDVKD, per germline. Here the CDR3 reads CATSDPKKGPGNQPQHF. The CDR3 DNA reads TGTGCCACCAGTGATCCCAAAAAAGGACCGGGCAATCAGCCCCAGCATTTT.

This chain uses TRBV27 with TRBJ1-2; D uncertain. The CDR3 contains 16 residues. The V gene's germline CDR1 is MNHEY and CDR2 SMNVEV (reference sequence). V lost 4 bases, J lost 8 bases, and 23 bases lay in between. CDR3 protein: CASSSRSAGLLGGYTF. The CDR3, as DNA: TGTGCCAGCAGTTCCCGGTCGGCGGGCCTCCTGGGCGGCTACACCTTC.

The J gene is TRBJ2-1, the V gene TRBV19; TRBD1 or TRBD2 may be the D gene (5 bases each). Trimming left V 6 bases short and J 1 base short, with 16 bases between. Germline lookup yields CDR1 LNHDA and CDR2 SQIVND (reference sequence). The CDR3 runs to 16 residues. CDR3 sequence (DNA): TGTGCCAGTAGATCCTCCGGGACGGCTTCCTACAATGAGCAGTTCTTC. Encoded protein: CASRSSGTASYNEQFF.

The chain uses TRBV11-2 and TRBJ1-2; 8 bases map to TRBD1. The germline CDR1 and CDR2 sequences are SGHAT and FQNNGV. The CDR3 spans 14 residues. With 3 bases clipped from V and 7 bases from J, the junction kept 7 bases outside the gene matches. In DNA form, the CDR3 reads TGTGCCAGCAGCTTCGCAGGGGGCATCCGTGGCTACACCTTC. It is translated as CASSFAGGIRGYTF.

Points on this clone: Relative to the germline gene, one junction end is altered; a read error may explain this. The chain carries TRBV7-7 and TRBJ2-1, with a tentative D call TRBD2 (6 bases). The CDR3 sequence is 14 residues long. Germline CDR1 SSHAT, CDR2 FNYEAQ (reference sequence). This CDR3 is CASSLGEAYNEQFF. Here the CDR3 DNA reads TGTGCTAGCAGCTTAGGGGAGGCCTACAATGAGCAGTTCTTC.

This clone is a singleton in its sample. The chain carries TRBV7-8 and TRBJ1-1, with a possible D match to TRBD1 (5 bases). The germline V gene has CDR1 SGHVS and CDR2 FQNEAQ. V lost 7 bases, J lost 6 bases, and 12 bases lay in between. CDR3 size: 12 residues. The CDR3 spells CASTQGAAEAFF. The DNA of the CDR3 is TGTGCCAGCACTCAAGGGGCGGCTGAAGCTTTCTTT.